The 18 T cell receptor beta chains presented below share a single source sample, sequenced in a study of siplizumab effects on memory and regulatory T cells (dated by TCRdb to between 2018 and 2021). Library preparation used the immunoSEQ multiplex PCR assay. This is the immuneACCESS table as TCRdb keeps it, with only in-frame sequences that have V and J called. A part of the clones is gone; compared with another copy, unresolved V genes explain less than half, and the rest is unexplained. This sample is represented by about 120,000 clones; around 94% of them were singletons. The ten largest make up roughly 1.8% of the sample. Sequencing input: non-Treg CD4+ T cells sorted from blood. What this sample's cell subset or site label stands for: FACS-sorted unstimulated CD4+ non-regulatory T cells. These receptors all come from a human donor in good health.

CDR3 sequence (DNA): TGTGCCAGCAGCCGAGGACCGGGAGCAACTAATGAAAAACTGTTTTTT. Its translation is CASSRGPGATNEKLFF. The chain recombines TRBV5-5 with TRBJ1-4; D uncertain. The length of the CDR3 is 16 residues. The germline CDR1 and CDR2 sequences are SGHKS and YYEKEE (reference sequence). Trimming took 4 bases from V and 0 from J, leaving 13 bases between them.

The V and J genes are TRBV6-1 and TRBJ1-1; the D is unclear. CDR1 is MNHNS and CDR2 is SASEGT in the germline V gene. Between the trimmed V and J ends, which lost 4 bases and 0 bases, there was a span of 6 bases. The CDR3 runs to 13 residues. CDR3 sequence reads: CASSAKMNTEAFF. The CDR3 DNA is TGTGCCAGCAGTGCTAAAATGAACACTGAAGCTTTCTTT.

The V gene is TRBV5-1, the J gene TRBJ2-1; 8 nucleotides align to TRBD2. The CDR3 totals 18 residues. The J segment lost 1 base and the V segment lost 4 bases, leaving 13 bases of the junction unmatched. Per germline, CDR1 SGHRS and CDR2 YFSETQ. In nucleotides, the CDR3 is TGCGCCAGCAGCCCCCTTTGGGCGGGGGGCTCTTCCTACAATGAGCAGTTCTTC. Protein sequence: CASSPLWAGGSSYNEQFF.

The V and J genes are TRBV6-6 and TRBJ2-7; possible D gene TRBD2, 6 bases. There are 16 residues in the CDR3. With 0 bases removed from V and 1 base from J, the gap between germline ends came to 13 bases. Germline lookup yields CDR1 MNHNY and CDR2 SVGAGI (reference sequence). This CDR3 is CASSYSASGGSYEQYF. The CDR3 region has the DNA TGTGCCAGCAGTTACTCGGCCAGCGGAGGGTCCTACGAGCAGTACTTC.

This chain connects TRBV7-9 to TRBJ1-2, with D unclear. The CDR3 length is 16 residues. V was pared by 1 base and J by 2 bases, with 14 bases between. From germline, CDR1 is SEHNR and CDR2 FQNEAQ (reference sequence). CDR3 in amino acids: CASSLVSSGKNYGYTF. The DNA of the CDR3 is TGTGCCAGCAGCTTAGTATCTTCCGGGAAGAACTATGGCTACACCTTC. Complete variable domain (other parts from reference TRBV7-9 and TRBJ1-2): DTGVSQNPRHKITKRGQNVTFRCDPISEHNRLYWYRQTLGQGPEFLTYFQNEAQLEKSRLLSDRFSAERPKGSFSTLEIQRTEQGDSAMYLCASSLVSSGKNYGYTFGSGTRLTVV.

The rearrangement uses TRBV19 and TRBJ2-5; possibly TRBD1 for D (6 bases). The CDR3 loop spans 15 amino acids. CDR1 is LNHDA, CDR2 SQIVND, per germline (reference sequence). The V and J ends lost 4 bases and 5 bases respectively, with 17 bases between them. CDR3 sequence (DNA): TGTGCCAGTAGTACAGGGACACAGGGTGGGGAGACCCAGTACTTC. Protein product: CASSTGTQGGETQYF.

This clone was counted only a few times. This CDR3 reads CAWTGTGKRTAFF. CDR3 bases: TGTGCCTGGACGGGGACAGGGAAGAGGACGGCTTTCTTT. The J gene is TRBJ1-1, the V gene TRBV30; the match to TRBD1 covers 9 bases. Germline V gene data show CDR1 as GTSNPN and CDR2 as SVGIG (reference sequence). The CDR3 totals 13 residues. V shed 4 bases, J shed 11 bases, and the junction held 11 bases outside the gene matches. The complete variable domain, with remaining parts taken from reference TRBV30 and TRBJ1-1, reads SQTIHQWPATLVQPVGSPLSLECTVEGTSNPNLYWYRQAAGRGLQLLFYSVGIGQISSEVPQNLSASRPQDRQFILSSKKLLLSDSGFYLCAWTGTGKRTAFFGQGTRLTVV.

This CDR3 reads CASRPTGGSNYGYTF. CDR3 DNA sequence: TGTGCCAGCAGACCAACAGGGGGAAGCAACTATGGCTACACCTTC. The V gene is TRBV27, the J gene TRBJ1-2; TRBD1 aligns across 8 bases. The CDR3 is 15 residues long. V trimming: 6 bases; J trimming: 2 bases; junction bases outside the gene matches: 8. Per the germline V gene, CDR1 is MNHEY and CDR2 is SMNVEV (reference sequence).

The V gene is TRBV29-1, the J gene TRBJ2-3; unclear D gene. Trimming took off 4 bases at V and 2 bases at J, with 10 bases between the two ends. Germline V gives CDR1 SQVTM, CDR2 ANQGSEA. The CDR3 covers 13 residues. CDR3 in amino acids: CSVAGRATDTQYF. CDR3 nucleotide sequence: TGCAGCGTTGCGGGCAGAGCCACAGATACGCAGTATTTT.

The CDR3 coding sequence is TGCGCCAGCAGTGAGTCGTGGGCGAAAGAGGCCTACGAGCAGTACTTC. This sequence encodes CASSESWAKEAYEQYF. V and J are TRBV10-2 and TRBJ2-7; D is undetermined. Trimming removed 0 bases at V and 2 bases at J, with 14 bases between. The CDR3 spans 16 residues. Germline lookup yields CDR1 WSHSY and CDR2 SAAADI.

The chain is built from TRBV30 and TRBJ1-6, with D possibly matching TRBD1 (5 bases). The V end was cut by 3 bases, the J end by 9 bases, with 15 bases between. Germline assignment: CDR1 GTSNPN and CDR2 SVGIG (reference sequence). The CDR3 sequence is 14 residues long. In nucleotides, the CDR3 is TGTGCCTGGAGCGCAGGGACTCCTACTTCACCCCTCCACTTT. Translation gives CAWSAGTPTSPLHF.

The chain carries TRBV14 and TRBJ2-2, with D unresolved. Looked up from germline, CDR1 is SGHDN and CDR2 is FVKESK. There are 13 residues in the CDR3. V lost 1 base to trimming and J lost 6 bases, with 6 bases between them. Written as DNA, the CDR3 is TGTGCCAGCAGCCAAGCTGGCCCCGGGGAGCTGTTTTTT. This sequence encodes CASSQAGPGELFF.

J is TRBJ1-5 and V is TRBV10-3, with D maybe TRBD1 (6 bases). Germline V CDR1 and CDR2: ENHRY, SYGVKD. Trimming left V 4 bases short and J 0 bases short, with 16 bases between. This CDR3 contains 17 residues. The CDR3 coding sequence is TGTGCCATCAGTGTAGGGGAAGGGGGGTATAGCAATCAGCCCCAGCATTTT. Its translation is CAISVGEGGYSNQPQHF.

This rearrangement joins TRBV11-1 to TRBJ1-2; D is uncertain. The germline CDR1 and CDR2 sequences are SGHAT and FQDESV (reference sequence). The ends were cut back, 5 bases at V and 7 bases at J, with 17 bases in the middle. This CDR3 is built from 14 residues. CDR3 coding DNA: TGTGCCAGCAGCCAACCCAACAGACTTAGTGGCTACACCTTC. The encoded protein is CASSQPNRLSGYTF.

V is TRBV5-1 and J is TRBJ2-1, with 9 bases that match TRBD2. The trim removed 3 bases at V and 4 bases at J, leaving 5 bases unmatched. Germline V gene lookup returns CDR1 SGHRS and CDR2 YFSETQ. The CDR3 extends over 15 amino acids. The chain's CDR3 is CASSSLAGPYNEQFF. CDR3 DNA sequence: TGCGCCAGCAGCTCCCTAGCGGGGCCTTACAATGAGCAGTTCTTC.

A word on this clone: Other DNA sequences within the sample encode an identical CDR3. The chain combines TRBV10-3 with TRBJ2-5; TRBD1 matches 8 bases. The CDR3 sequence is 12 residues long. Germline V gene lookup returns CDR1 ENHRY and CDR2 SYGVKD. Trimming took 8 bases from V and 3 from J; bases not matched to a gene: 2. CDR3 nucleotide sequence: TGTGCCATCTCGGACAGGGAAGAGACCCAGTACTTC. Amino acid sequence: CAISDREETQYF.

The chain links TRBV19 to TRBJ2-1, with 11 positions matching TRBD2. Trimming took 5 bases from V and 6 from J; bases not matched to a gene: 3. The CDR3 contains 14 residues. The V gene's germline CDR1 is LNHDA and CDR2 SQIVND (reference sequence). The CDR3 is CASSFLAGGNEQFF. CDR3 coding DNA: TGTGCCAGTAGTTTCCTAGCGGGAGGCAATGAGCAGTTCTTC.

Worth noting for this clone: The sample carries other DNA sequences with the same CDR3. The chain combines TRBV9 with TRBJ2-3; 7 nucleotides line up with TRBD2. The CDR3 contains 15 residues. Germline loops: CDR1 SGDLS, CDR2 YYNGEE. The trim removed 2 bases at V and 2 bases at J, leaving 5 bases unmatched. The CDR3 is CASSVRLAHTDTQYF. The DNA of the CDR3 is TGTGCCAGCAGCGTCCGACTAGCCCACACAGATACGCAGTATTTT.